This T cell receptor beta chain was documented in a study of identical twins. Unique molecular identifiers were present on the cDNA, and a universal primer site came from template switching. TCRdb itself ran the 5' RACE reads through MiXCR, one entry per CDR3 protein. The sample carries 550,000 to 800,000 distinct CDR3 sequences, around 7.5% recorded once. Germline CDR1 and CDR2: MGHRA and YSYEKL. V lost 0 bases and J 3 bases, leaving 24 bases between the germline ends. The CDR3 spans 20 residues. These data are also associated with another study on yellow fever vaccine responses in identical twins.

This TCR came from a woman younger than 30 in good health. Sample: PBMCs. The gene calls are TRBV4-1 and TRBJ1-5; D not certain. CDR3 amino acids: CASSQDAPRGPEVPNQPQHF. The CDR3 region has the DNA TGCGCCAGCAGCCAAGATGCCCCGCGCGGACCCGAGGTCCCCAATCAGCCCCAGCATTTT.